This T cell receptor (beta chain) was profiled in a study of radiation and T cells in renal cell carcinoma. TCRdb keeps only in-frame clones here, not all; method: immunoSEQ multiplex PCR. This sample has approximately 21,000 clones, with around half found just once. The treatment was: treatment-naive control, cytoreductive nephrectomy. Control samples are tumors resected by cytoreductive nephrectomy without prior radiation. Study outcomes and limitations: Irradiated tumors held more dominant CDR3 motifs than control tumors.

Trimming removed 4 bases at V and 4 bases at J, with 10 bases between. Germline CDR1 is MGHDK and CDR2 is SYGVNS. This CDR3 has 13 residues. In its sample, this clone was seen a few times. Its antigen remains unknown. This clonotype originated in a human donor with renal cell carcinoma. The rearrangement joins TRBV25-1 to TRBJ1-1; D possibly corresponds to TRBD1 (5 bases). Sequencing used tumor tissue, obtained from a patient whose treatment was nephrectomy without radiotherapy. CDR3: CASSVGTATEAFF. Here the CDR3 DNA reads TGTGCCAGCAGTGTTGGGACTGCCACTGAAGCTTTCTTT.